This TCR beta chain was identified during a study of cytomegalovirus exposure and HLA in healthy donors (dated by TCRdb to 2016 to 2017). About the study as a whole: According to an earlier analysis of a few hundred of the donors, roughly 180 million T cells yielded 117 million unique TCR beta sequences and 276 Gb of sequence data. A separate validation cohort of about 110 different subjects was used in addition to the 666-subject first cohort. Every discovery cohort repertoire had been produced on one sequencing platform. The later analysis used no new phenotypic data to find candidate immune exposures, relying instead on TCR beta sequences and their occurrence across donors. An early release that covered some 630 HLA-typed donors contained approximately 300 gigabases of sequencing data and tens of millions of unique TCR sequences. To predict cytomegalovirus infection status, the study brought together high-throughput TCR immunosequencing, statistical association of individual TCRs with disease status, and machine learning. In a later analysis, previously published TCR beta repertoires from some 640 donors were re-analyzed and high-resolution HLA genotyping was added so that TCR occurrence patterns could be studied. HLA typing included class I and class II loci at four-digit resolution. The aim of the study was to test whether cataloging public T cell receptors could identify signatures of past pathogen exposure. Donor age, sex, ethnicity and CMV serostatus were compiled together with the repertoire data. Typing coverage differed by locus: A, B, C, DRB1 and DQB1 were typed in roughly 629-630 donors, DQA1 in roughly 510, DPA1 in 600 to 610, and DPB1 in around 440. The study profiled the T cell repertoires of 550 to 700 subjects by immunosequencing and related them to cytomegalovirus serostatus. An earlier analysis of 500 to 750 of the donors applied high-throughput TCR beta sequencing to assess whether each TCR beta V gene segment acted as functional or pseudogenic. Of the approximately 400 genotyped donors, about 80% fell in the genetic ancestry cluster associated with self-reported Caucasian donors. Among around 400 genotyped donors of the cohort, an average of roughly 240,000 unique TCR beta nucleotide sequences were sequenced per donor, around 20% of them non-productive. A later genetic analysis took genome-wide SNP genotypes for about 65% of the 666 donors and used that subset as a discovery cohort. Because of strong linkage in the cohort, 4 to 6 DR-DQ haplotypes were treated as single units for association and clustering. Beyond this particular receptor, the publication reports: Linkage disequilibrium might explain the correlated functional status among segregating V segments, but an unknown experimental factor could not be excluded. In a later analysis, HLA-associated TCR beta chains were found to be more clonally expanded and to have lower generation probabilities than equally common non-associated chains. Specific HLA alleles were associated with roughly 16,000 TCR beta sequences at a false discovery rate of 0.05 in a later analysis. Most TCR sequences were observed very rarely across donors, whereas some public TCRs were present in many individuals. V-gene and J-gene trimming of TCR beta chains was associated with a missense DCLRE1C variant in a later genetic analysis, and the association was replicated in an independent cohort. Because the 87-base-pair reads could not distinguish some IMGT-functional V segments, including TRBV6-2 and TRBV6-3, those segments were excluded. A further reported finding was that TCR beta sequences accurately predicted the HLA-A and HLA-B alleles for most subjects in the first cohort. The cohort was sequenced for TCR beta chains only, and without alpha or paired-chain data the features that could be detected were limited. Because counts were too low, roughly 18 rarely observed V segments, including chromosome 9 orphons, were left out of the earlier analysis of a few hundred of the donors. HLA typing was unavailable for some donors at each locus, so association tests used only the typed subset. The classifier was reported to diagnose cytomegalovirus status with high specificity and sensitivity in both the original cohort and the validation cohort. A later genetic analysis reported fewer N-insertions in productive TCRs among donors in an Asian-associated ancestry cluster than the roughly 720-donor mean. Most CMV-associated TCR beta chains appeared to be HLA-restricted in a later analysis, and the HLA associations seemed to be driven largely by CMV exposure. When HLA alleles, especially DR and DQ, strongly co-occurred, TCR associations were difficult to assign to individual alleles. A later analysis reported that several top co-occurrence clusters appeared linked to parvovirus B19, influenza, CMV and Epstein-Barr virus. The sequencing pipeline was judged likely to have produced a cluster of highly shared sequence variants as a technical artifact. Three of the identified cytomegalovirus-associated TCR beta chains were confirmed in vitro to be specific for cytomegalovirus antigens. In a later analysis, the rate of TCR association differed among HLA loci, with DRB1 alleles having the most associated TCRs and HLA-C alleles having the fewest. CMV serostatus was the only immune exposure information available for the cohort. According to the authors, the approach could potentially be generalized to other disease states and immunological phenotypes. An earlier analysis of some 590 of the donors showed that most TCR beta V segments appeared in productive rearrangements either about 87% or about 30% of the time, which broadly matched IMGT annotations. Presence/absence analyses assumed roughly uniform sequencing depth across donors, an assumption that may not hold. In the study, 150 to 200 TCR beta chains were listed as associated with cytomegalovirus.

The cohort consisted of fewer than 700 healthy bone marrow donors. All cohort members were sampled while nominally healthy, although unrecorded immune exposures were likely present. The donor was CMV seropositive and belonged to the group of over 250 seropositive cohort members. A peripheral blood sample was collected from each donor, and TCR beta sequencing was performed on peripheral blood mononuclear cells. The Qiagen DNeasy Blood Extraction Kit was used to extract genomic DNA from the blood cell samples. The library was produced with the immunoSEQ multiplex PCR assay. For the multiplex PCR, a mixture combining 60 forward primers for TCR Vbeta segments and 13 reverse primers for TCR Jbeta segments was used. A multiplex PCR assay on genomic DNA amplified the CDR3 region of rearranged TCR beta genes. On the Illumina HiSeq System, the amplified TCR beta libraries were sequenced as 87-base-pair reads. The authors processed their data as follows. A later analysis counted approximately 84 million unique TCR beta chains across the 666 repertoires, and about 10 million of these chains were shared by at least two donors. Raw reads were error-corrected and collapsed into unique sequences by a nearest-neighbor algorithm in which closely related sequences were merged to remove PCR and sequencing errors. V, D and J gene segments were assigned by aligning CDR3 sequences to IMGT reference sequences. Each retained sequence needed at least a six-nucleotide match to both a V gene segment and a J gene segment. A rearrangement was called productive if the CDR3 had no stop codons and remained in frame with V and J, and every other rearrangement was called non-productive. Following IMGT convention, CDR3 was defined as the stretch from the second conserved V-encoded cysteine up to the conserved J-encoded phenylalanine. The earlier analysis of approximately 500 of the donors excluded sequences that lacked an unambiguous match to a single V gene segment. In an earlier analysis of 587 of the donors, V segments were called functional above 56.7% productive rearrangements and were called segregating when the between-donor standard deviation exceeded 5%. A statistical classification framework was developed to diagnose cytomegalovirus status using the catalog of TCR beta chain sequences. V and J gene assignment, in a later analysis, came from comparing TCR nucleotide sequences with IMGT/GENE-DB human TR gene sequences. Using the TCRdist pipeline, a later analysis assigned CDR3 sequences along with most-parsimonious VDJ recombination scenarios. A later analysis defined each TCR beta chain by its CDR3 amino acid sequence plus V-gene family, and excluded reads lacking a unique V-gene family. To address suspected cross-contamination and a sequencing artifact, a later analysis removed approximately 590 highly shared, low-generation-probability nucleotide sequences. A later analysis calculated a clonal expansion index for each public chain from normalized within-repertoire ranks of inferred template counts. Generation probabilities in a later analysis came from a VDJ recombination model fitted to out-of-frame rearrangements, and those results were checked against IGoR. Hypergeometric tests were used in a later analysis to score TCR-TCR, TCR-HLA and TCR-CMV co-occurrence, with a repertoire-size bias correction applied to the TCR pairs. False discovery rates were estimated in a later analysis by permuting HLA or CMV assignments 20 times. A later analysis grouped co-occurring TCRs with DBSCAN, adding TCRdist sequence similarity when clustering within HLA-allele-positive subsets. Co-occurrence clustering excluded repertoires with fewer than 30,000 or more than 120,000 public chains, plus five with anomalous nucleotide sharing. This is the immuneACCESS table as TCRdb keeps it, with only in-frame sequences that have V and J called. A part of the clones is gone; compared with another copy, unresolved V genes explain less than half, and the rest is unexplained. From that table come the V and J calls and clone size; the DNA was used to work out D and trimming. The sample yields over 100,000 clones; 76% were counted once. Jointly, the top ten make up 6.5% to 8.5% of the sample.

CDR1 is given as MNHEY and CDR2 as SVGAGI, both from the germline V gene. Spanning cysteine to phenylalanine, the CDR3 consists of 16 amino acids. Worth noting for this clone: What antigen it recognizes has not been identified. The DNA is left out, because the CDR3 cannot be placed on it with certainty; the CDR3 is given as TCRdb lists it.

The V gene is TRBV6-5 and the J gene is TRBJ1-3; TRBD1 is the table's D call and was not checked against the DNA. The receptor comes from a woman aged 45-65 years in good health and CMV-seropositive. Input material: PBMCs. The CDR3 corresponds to CASSSSDTGSGNTIYF.